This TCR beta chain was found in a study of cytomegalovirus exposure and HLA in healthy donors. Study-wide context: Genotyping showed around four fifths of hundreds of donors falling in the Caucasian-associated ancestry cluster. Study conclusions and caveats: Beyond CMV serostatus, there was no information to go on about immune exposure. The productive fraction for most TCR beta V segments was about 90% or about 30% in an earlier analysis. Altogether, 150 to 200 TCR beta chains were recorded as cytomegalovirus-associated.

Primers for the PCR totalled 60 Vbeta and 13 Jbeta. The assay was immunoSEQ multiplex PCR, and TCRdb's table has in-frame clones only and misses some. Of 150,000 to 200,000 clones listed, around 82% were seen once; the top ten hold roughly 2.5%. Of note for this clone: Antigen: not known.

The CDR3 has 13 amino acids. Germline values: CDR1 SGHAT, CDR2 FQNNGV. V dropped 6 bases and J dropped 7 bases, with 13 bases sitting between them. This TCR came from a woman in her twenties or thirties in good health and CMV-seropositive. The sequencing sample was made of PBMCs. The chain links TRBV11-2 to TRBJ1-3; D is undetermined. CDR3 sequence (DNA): TGTGCCAGCAGGCGAGGGTGGGAGAACACCATATATTTT. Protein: CASRRGWENTIYF.